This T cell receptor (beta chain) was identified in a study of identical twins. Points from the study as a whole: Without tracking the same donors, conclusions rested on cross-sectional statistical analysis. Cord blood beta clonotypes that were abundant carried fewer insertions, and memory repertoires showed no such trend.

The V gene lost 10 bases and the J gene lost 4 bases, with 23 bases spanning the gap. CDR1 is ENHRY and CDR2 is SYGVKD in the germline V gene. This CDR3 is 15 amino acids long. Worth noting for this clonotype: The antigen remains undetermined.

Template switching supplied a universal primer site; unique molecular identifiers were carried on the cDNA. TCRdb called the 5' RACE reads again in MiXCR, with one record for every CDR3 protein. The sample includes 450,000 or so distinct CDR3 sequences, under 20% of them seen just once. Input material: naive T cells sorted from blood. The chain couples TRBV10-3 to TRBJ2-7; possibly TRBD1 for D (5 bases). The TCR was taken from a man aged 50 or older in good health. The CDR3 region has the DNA TGTGCCACCGGTAAAGAAATGGGGCCAAATTACGAGCAGTACTTC. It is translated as CATGKEMGPNYEQYF.